The next 21 T cell receptor beta chains were all read from a single sample in a study of blood T cell repertoires in COVID-19 (dated by TCRdb to the early 2020s). The method behind the library was the immunoSEQ multiplex PCR assay. The table comes from immuneACCESS by way of TCRdb, which keeps in-frame sequences with V and J called. Part of the clones is missing from these tables; in studies checked, under half for an unresolved V gene and the rest for unknown reasons. This sample comprises 150,000 to 190,000 clones, over 60% of them detected only once. Approximately 3.7% of the sample is in the top ten clones. Sample: peripheral blood. These receptors were obtained from a woman aged 80 or over with acute or convalescent COVID-19.

V gene TRBV24-1 combines with J gene TRBJ2-1; 7 bases agree with TRBD2. The V gene's germline CDR1 is KGHDR and CDR2 SFDVKD. This CDR3 is 16 amino acids long. Trimming removed 3 bases from V and 0 bases from J; junction bases left unmatched: 4. For the CDR3, the DNA is TGTGCCACCAGTGATGCACTAGCGACCTCCTACAATGAGCAGTTCTTC. It yields the protein CATSDALATSYNEQFF.

The chain uses TRBV27 and TRBJ1-2; TRBD1 agrees at 9 bases. The CDR3 totals 13 residues. Trimming removed 8 bases from V and 5 bases from J; junction bases left unmatched: 6. The germline V gene encodes CDR1 MNHEY and CDR2 SMNVEV (reference sequence). The CDR3 DNA is TGTGCCAGCCAACAACAGGGGGCTTATGGCTACACCTTC. Its translation is CASQQQGAYGYTF.

The rearrangement links TRBV5-1 to TRBJ2-5; 8 positions agree with TRBD2. V shed 5 bases, J shed 1 base, and the junction held 4 bases outside the gene matches. The V gene's germline CDR1 is SGHRS and CDR2 YFSETQ. CDR3 size: 14 residues. CDR3 protein: CASRETSAQETQYF. CDR3 sequence (DNA): TGCGCCAGCAGAGAGACTAGCGCCCAAGAGACCCAGTACTTC.

V is TRBV5-4 and J is TRBJ2-3; 8 positions match TRBD2. V gave up 6 bases and J gave up 1 base; unmatched junction bases: 10. The germline gives CDR1 SGHNT, CDR2 YYREEE (reference sequence). The CDR3 is made up of 16 amino acids. The CDR3 sequence: CASTLRTGGRTDTQYF. The CDR3 DNA sequence: TGTGCCAGCACCCTGCGGACGGGGGGGCGCACAGATACGCAGTATTTT.

The chain joins TRBV7-2 to TRBJ1-4; 7 nucleotides agree with TRBD1. The germline V gene encodes CDR1 SGHTA and CDR2 FQGNSA. V shed 6 bases, J shed 0 bases, and the junction held 4 bases outside the gene matches. The CDR3 totals 15 residues. The DNA of the CDR3 is TGTGCCAGCAGTTTGACAGGGTCAACTAATGAAAAACTGTTTTTT. The encoded protein is CASSLTGSTNEKLFF.

The chain carries TRBV7-2 and TRBJ1-1; tentative D call: TRBD1 (6 bases). V was clipped by 4 bases and J by 2 bases, with 11 bases between them. This CDR3 region has 14 residues. Per the germline V gene, CDR1 is SGHTA and CDR2 is FQGNSA. Here the CDR3 reads CASSSTRGNTEAFF. For the CDR3, the DNA is TGTGCCAGCAGCTCAACCAGGGGAAACACTGAAGCTTTCTTT.

The V and J genes are TRBV30 and TRBJ2-4; 12 nucleotides align to TRBD1. The V gene end was trimmed by 5 bases and the J gene end by 1 base; junction bases not matched to a gene: 3. Per germline, CDR1 GTSNPN and CDR2 SVGIG (reference sequence). CDR3 length: 15 residues. The CDR3, as DNA: TGTGCCTGGGGGACAGGGGGCTTTGCCAAAAACATTCAGTACTTC. Translating it yields CAWGTGGFAKNIQYF. The full variable domain, with the rest looked up from reference TRBV30 and TRBJ2-4, is SQTIHQWPATLVQPVGSPLSLECTVEGTSNPNLYWYRQAAGRGLQLLFYSVGIGQISSEVPQNLSASRPQDRQFILSSKKLLLSDSGFYLCAWGTGGFAKNIQYFGAGTRLSVL.

The chain is built from TRBV3-1 (or the pseudogene TRBV3-2) and TRBJ2-7; weak D call: TRBD2 (5 bases). This CDR3 comprises 13 residues. The germline V and J ends were trimmed by 4 bases and 0 bases, with 7 bases remaining between them. CDR1 and CDR2 (germline): LGHDT, YNNKEL (reference sequence). DNA for the CDR3: TGTGCCAGCAGCCGCGACTACTCCTACGAGCAGTACTTC. Translated, it gives CASSRDYSYEQYF.

The CDR3, as DNA: TGTGCCAGCAGTGAAATCGGGGGACCCTATGGCTACACCTTC. Translation gives CASSEIGGPYGYTF. V and J are TRBV6-1 and TRBJ1-2; tentatively, D is TRBD1 (5 bases). The CDR3 has 14 residues. Germline V lookup: CDR1 MNHNS, CDR2 SASEGT. The V end lost 2 bases, the J end lost 4 bases, and 11 bases lay between the germline ends.

V usage is TRBV7-3 and J usage is TRBJ1-2, with a weak D call TRBD1 (5 bases). Germline CDR1 and CDR2: SGHTA and FQGTGA. This CDR3 has 13 amino acids. V lost 5 bases and J lost 7, with 14 bases in between. CDR3 coding DNA: TGTGCCAGCAGCCAATCTGGGGGGTTTGGCTACACCTTC. Encoded protein: CASSQSGGFGYTF.

V usage is TRBV27 and J usage is TRBJ2-1; TRBD2 might be the D (6 bases). Germline assignment: CDR1 MNHEY and CDR2 SMNVEV (reference sequence). The V gene lost 8 bases and the J gene lost 4 bases, with 12 bases spanning the gap. This CDR3 comprises 13 residues. The CDR3 nucleotides are TGTGCCAGCTCCCTCGCGGGATACAATGAGCAGTTCTTC. Residues: CASSLAGYNEQFF.

This clone was counted once. V usage is TRBV11-2 and J usage is TRBJ1-2, with 7 bases fitting TRBD1. Looked up from germline, CDR1 is SGHAT and CDR2 is FQNNGV. V trimming: 1 base; J trimming: 6 bases; junction bases outside the gene matches: 11. This CDR3 spans 16 amino acids. The CDR3 nucleotides read TGTGCCAGCAGCTTAGGAGGCCGGGACAGAAAAAATGGCTACACCTTC. It specifies CASSLGGRDRKNGYTF.

The chain uses TRBV5-1 and TRBJ2-7; 7 bases are shared with TRBD2. The CDR3 is 12 residues long. Per germline, CDR1 SGHRS and CDR2 YFSETQ. The junction had 4 bases not matched to a gene; V was cut back by 4 bases and J by 6 bases. The CDR3 here is CASSAGRGEQYF. The CDR3 DNA reads as TGCGCCAGCAGCGCAGGGAGGGGCGAGCAGTACTTC. The entire variable domain, with the rest obtained from reference TRBV5-1 and TRBJ2-7, is as follows: KAGVTQTPRYLIKTRGQQVTLSCSPISGHRSVSWYQQTPGQGLQFLFEYFSETQRNKGNFPGRFSGRQFSNSRSEMNVSTLELGDSALYLCASSAGRGEQYFGPGTRLTVT.

The genes are TRBV28 and TRBJ1-2, with 8 bases aligning to TRBD1. Germline loops: CDR1 MDHEN, CDR2 SYDVKM. The CDR3 loop spans 14 amino acids. With 6 bases clipped from V and 6 bases from J, the junction kept 9 bases outside the gene matches. The CDR3 sequence: CASSIPGGADGYTF. Here the CDR3 DNA reads TGTGCCAGCAGCATCCCAGGGGGCGCCGATGGCTACACCTTC.

This chain links TRBV11-2 with TRBJ1-2; TRBD1 matches at 9 bases. The V gene's germline CDR1 is SGHAT and CDR2 FQNNGV. The CDR3 runs to 13 residues. V was pared by 5 bases and J by 6 bases, with 4 bases of the junction left unmatched. The CDR3 reads CASSPGTGNGYTF. DNA for the CDR3: TGTGCCAGCAGCCCCGGGACAGGGAATGGCTACACCTTC.

The chain uses TRBV6-6 and TRBJ1-2; possible D gene TRBD1, 5 bases. Trimming shortened V by 8 bases and J by 9 bases, and 16 bases separated the two germline ends. This CDR3 region has 12 residues. Germline loops: CDR1 MNHNY, CDR2 SVGAGI (reference sequence). The CDR3 coding sequence is TGTGCCAGCGGGGCAATTATGGGTCGCTACACCTTC. Its protein product is CASGAIMGRYTF.

The CDR3 loop is CASSPGHNFNYGYTF. The CDR3 DNA reads TGCGCCAGCAGCCCGGGACATAACTTTAACTATGGCTACACCTTC. This chain joins TRBV4-3 and TRBJ1-2, with TRBD1 as a possible D gene (6 bases). Per germline, CDR1 LGHNA and CDR2 YSLEER. The V end was cut by 4 bases, the J end by 1 base, with 13 bases between. The CDR3 totals 15 residues.

This clone was seen only once. The rearrangement joins TRBV6-5 to TRBJ1-1; weak D call: TRBD1 (6 bases). The CDR3 has 13 amino acids. Germline CDR1 reads MNHEY; CDR2 reads SVGAGI. V dropped 6 bases and J dropped 7 bases, with 15 bases sitting between them. The CDR3 DNA follows: TGTGCCAGCAGCAACACAGGGAGTAATGAAGCTTTCTTT. Its translation is CASSNTGSNEAFF.

This CDR3 reads CASSVNHLRNTEAFF. In DNA, the CDR3 is TGTGCCAGCAGCGTAAATCACCTGAGGAACACTGAAGCTTTCTTT. The gene calls are TRBV9 and TRBJ1-1; no clear D. V was clipped by 1 base and J by 1 base, with 11 bases between them. The CDR3 contains 15 residues. Germline values: CDR1 SGDLS, CDR2 YYNGEE.

The chain employs TRBV6-5 and TRBJ2-5; no clear D gene. The CDR3 contains 14 residues. V was pared by 5 bases and J by 0 bases, with 10 bases between. Germline-derived CDR1 and CDR2 are MNHEY and SVGAGI. CDR3 sequence: CASSTSRYQETQYF. CDR3 nucleotide sequence: TGTGCCAGCAGTACCTCTAGGTACCAAGAGACCCAGTACTTC.

This CDR3 reads CASSFGGAVNGYTF. CDR3 bases: TGTGCCAGCAGCTTTGGGGGCGCGGTTAATGGCTACACCTTC. This chain links TRBV5-8 with TRBJ1-2; tentatively, D is TRBD1 (6 bases). CDR1 and CDR2 (germline): SGHTS, YDEGEE. With 2 bases removed from V and 6 bases from J, the gap between germline ends came to 14 bases. This CDR3 has 14 amino acids.